The source of this TCR beta chain is a study of blood T cell repertoires in COVID-19. Some clones are missing from TCRdb's copy, which holds only in-frame ones; the method was immunoSEQ multiplex PCR. The repertoire holds tens of thousands of clones, approximately 83% seen once, with roughly 1.4% in the top ten. CDR3 length: 17 residues. J lost 7 bases, V lost 6 bases, and 20 bases had no gene match. Per the germline V gene, CDR1 is MNHNY and CDR2 is SVGAGI (reference sequence). This chain joins TRBV6-6 and TRBJ1-1; 7 bases are a match to TRBD1. The specimen was peripheral blood. The TCR was taken from an older woman with acute or convalescent COVID-19. The CDR3 DNA sequence: TGTGCCAGCAGCCGACCCTCGACAGGGAGGAGAAAGAGTGAAGCTTTCTTT. It translates to CASSRPSTGRRKSEAFF.